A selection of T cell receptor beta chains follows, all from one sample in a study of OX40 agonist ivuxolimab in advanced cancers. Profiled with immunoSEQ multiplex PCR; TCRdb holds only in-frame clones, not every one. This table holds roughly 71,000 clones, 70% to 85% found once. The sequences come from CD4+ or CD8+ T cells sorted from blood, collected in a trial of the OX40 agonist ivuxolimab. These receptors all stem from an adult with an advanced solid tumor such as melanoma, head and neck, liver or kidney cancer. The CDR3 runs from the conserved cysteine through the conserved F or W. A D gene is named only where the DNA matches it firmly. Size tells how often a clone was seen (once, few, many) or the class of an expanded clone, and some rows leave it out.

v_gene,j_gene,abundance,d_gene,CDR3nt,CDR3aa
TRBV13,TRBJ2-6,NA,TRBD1,TGTGCCAGCAGCGGCAGGGGGCTTGGGGCCAACGTCCTGACTTTC,CASSGRGLGANVLTF
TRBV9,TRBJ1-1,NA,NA,TGTGCCAGCAGCGTAGGAGGGGAGGTGAACACTGAAGCTTTCTTT,CASSVGGEVNTEAFF
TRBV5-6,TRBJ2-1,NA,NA,TGTGCCAGCAGCTTGGCAGGGTATGAGCAGTTCTTC,CASSLAGYEQFF
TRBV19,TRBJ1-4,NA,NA,TGTGCCAGTAGTATCTCACCTTCAACTAATGAAAAACTGTTTTTT,CASSISPSTNEKLFF
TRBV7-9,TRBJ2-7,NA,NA,TGTGCCAGCAGCTTAGCGGCCAGCTACGAGCAGTACTTC,CASSLAASYEQYF
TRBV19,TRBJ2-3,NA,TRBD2,TGTGCCAGTGACCCGGGACTAGCGGGAGGTAAAAATACGCAGTATTTT,CASDPGLAGGKNTQYF
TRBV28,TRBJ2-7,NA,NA,TGTGCCAGCAGTTTATCCACCTACGAGCAGTACTTC,CASSLSTYEQYF
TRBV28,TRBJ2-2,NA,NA,TGTGCCAGCAGTCCTATAAACACCGGGGAGCTGTTTTTT,CASSPINTGELFF
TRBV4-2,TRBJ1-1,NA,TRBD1,TGTGCCAGCAGCCAAGCTCACGGACAGGCCGACATGAACACTGAAGCTTTCTTT,CASSQAHGQADMNTEAFF
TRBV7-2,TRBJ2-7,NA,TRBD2,TGTGCCAGCAGCTTAAAACGAGCGGGAGAGCAGTACTTC,CASSLKRAGEQYF
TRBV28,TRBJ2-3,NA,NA,TGTGCCAGCAGTCGAACACGGGGGGCCGGTCCAGATACGCAGTATTTT,CASSRTRGAGPDTQYF
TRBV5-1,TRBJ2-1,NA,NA,TGCGCCAGCAGCCCACGTATCTCCTACAATGAGCAGTTCTTC,CASSPRISYNEQFF
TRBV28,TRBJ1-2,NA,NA,TGTGCCAGCAGTTTAAGACCCCTACCAGGTGGCTACACCTTC,CASSLRPLPGGYTF
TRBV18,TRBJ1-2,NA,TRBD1,TGTGCCAGCTCCCCCGGGACAGACTATGGCTACACCTTC,CASSPGTDYGYTF
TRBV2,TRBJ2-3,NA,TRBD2,TGTGCCAGCACAAAGGCGGGAGGGGGAGGAGATACGCAGTATTTT,CASTKAGGGGDTQYF
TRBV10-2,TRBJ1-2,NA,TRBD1,TGCGCCAGCACCAGCACAGGGGCGCACACCTTC,CASTSTGAHTF
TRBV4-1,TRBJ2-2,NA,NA,TGCGCCAGCAGCCAAGATAGCGCGAACACCGGGGAGCTGTTTTTT,CASSQDSANTGELFF
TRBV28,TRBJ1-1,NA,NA,TGTGCCAGCATGTCAGGGGACCACACTGAAGCTTTCTTT,CASMSGDHTEAFF
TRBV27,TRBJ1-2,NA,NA,TGTGCCACCGGTCGACTGGGAAGCGGCTACACCTTC,CATGRLGSGYTF
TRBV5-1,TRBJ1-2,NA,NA,TGCGCCAGCAGCCCGGGGCCCTCTCAGCAGGGTGGCTACACCTTC,CASSPGPSQQGGYTF
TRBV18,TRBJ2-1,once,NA,TGTGCCAGCTCACCATCAGGGGCAATCGACAATGAGCAGTTCTTC,CASSPSGAIDNEQFF
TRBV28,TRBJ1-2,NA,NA,TGTGCCAGCAGTATTCCTGGGCCATACTATGGCTACACCTTC,CASSIPGPYYGYTF
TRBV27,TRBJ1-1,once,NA,TGTGCCACGAGGACGGGACACTTGAACACTGAAGCTTTCTTT,CATRTGHLNTEAFF
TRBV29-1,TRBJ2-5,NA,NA,TGCAGCGTTGAGATAGGCAGGGTAGAGACCCAGTACTTC,CSVEIGRVETQYF
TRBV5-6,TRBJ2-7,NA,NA,TGTGCCAGCAGCTTGGTGACAGTCTACGAGCAGTACTTC,CASSLVTVYEQYF
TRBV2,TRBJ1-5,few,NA,TGTGCCAGGGAACGGAGCCCTGGGCATCAGCCCCAGCATTTT,CARERSPGHQPQHF
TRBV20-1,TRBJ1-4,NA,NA,TGCAGTGCCGGGGCCATTGAAAAACTGTTTTTT,CSAGAIEKLFF
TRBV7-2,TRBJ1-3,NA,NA,TGTGCCAGCAGCCTAATCTCTGGAAACACCATATATTTT,CASSLISGNTIYF
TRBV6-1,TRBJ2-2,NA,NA,TGTGCCAGCAGTGACGGTGTCACCGGGGAGCTGTTTTTT,CASSDGVTGELFF
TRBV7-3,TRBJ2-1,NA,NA,TGTGCCAGCAGCTCCCTTAGGTCACTGGAGGGCACGGACAATGAGCAGTTCTTC,CASSSLRSLEGTDNEQFF
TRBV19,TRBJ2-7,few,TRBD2,TGTGCCAGTAGTAGGGGACTAGCGGGAGGAATCTACGAGCAGTACTTC,CASSRGLAGGIYEQYF
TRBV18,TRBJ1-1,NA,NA,TGTGCCAGCTCGGGCCAGGGGAACACTGAAGCTTTCTTT,CASSGQGNTEAFF
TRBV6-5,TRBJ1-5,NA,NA,TGTGCCAGCAGTTACGACGGGAATCAGCCCCAGCATTTT,CASSYDGNQPQHF
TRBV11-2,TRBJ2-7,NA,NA,TGTGCCAGCAGCTTAGTTGGGGGGAATAACTACGAGCAGTACTTC,CASSLVGGNNYEQYF
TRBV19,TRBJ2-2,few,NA,TGTGCCAGTAGTTTATCAATAAACACCGGGGAGCTGTTTTTT,CASSLSINTGELFF
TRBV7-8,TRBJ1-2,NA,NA,TGTGCCAGCAGCTCTCGTTATTTGGGCAGGGAGGATGGCTACACCTTC,CASSSRYLGREDGYTF
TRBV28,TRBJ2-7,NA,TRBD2,TGTGCCAGCAGCCCCGGGGTAGCGGGAGGTTCTTCCTACGAGCAGTACTTC,CASSPGVAGGSSYEQYF
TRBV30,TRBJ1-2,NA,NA,TGTGCCTGGAGTGTAGGGGACAATTATGGCTACACCTTC,CAWSVGDNYGYTF
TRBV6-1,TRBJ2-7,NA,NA,TGTGCCAGCAGGGGGGGGGCAGGGGGCTTCAACGAGCAGTACTTC,CASRGGAGGFNEQYF
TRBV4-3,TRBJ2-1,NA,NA,TGCGCCAGCAGCCAAGCTCTGGCGTTGGGGGTGGATGAGCAGTTCTTC,CASSQALALGVDEQFF
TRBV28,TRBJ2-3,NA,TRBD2,TGTGCCAGCAGTTTATACTCTAGCGGGAGGACGGGAGATACGCAGTATTTT,CASSLYSSGRTGDTQYF